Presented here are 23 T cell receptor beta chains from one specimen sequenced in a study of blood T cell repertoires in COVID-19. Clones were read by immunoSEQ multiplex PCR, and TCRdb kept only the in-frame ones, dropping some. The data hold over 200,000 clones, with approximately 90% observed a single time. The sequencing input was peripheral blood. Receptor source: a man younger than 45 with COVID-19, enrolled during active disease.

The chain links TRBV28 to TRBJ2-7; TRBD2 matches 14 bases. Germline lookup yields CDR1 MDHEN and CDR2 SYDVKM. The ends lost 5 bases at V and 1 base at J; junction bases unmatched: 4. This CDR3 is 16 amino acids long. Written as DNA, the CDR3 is TGTGCCAGCAGTCCGGGGACTAGCGGGAGTTCCTACGAGCAGTACTTC. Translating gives CASSPGTSGSSYEQYF.

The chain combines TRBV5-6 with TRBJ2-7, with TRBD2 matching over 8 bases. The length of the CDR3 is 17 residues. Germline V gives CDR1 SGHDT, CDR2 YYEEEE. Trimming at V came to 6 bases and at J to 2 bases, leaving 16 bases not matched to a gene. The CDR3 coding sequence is TGTGCCAGCACCCCCGGGGGGGGGCAGGGACGAGCCTACGAGCAGTACTTC. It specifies CASTPGGGQGRAYEQYF.

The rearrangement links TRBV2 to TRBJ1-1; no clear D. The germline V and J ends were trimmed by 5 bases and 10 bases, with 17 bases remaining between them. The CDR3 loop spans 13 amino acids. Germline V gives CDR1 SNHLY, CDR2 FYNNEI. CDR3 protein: CASSIGLNTAAFF. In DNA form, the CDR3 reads TGTGCCAGCAGTATAGGACTCAATACCGCAGCTTTCTTT.

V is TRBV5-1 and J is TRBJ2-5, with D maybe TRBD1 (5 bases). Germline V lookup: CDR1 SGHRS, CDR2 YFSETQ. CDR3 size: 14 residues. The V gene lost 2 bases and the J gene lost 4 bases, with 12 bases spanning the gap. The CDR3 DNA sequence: TGCGCCAGCAGCTTCGTAGGGGCTGGAGAGACCCAGTACTTC. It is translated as CASSFVGAGETQYF.

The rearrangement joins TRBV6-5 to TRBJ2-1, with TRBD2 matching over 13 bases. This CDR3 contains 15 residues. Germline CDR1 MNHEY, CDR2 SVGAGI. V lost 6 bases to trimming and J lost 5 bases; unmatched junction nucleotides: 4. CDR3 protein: CASRAGLAGNNEQFF. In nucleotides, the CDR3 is TGTGCCAGCAGGGCGGGACTAGCGGGAAACAATGAGCAGTTCTTC.

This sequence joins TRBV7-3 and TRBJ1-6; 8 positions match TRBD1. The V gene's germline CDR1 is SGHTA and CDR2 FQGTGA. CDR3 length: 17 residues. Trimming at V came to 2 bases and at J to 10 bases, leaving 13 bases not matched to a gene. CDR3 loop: CASSLQATGAIKSPLHF. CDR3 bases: TGTGCCAGCAGCTTACAGGCGACAGGGGCAATAAAATCACCCCTCCACTTT. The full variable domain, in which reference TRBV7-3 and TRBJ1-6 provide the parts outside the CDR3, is GAGVSQTPSNKVTEKGKYVELRCDPISGHTALYWYRQSLGQGPEFLIYFQGTGAADDSGLPNDRFFAVRPEGSVSTLKIQRTERGDSAVYLCASSLQATGAIKSPLHFGNGTRLTVT.

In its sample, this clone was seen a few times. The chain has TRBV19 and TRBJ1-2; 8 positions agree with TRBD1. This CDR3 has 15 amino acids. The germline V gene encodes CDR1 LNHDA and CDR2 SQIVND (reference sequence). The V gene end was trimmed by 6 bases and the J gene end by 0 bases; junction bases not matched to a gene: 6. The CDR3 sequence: CASRPTDRANYGYTF. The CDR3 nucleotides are TGTGCCAGTAGGCCAACGGACAGGGCTAACTATGGCTACACCTTC.

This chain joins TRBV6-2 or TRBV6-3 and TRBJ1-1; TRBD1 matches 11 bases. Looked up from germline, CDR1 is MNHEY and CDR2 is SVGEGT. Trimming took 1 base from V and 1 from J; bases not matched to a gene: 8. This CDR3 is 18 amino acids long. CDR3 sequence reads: CASSYYWGQGVRNTEAFF. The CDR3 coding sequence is TGTGCCAGCAGTTACTATTGGGGACAGGGGGTGAGGAACACTGAAGCTTTCTTT.

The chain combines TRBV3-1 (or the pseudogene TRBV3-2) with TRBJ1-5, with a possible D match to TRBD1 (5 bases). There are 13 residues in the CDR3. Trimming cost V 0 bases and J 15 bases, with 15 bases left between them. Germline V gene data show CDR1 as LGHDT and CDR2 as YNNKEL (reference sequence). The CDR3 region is CASSQDSRAPRHF. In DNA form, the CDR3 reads TGTGCCAGCAGCCAAGATAGCAGGGCACCCAGGCATTTT.

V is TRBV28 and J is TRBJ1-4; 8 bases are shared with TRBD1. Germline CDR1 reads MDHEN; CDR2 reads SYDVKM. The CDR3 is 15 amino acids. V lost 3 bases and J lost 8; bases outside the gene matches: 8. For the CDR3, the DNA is TGTGCCAGCAGTTTCGGCCAGGGGGCGAACGAAAAACTGTTTTTT. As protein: CASSFGQGANEKLFF.

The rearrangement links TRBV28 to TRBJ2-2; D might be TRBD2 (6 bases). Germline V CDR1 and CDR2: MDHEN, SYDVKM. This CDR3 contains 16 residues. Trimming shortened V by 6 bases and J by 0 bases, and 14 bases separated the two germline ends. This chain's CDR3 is CASSVVWGANTGELFF. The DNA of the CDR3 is TGTGCCAGCAGCGTGGTCTGGGGGGCGAACACCGGGGAGCTGTTTTTT. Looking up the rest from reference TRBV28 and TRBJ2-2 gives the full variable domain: DVKVTQSSRYLVKRTGEKVFLECVQDMDHENMFWYRQDPGLGLRLIYFSYDVKMKEKGDIPEGYSVSREKKERFSLILESASTNQTSMYLCASSVVWGANTGELFFGEGSRLTVL.

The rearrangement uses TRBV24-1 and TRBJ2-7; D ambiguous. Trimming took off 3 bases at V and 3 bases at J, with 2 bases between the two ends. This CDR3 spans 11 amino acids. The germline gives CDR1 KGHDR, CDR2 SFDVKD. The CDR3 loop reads CATSDLYEQYF. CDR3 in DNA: TGTGCCACCAGTGATCTCTACGAGCAGTACTTC.

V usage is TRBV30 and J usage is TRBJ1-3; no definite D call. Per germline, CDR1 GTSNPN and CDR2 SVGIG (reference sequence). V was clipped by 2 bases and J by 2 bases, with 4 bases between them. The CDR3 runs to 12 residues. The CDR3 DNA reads TGTGCCTGGAGTTCCGCTGGAAACACCATATATTTT. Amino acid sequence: CAWSSAGNTIYF. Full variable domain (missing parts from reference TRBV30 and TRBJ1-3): SQTIHQWPATLVQPVGSPLSLECTVEGTSNPNLYWYRQAAGRGLQLLFYSVGIGQISSEVPQNLSASRPQDRQFILSSKKLLLSDSGFYLCAWSSAGNTIYFGEGSWLTVV.

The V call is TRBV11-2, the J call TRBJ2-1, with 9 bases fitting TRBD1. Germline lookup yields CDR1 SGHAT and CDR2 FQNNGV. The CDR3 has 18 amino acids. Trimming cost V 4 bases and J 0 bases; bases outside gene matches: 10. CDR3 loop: CASSSELTGQGSYNEQFF. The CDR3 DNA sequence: TGTGCCAGCAGCTCGGAACTAACGGGACAGGGCTCCTACAATGAGCAGTTCTTC.

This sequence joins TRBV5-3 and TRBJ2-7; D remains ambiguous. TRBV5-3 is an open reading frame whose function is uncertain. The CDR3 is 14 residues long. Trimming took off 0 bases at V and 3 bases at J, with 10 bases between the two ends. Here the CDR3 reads CARSLERVDYEQYF. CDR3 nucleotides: TGTGCCAGAAGCTTGGAACGGGTTGACTACGAGCAGTACTTC.

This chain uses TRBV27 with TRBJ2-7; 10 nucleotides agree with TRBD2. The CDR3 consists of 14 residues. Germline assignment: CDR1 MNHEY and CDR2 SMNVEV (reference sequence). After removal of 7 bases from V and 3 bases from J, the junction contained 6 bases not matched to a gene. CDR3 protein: CASNPSGGGYEQYF. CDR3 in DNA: TGTGCCAGCAACCCTAGCGGGGGTGGCTACGAGCAGTACTTC.

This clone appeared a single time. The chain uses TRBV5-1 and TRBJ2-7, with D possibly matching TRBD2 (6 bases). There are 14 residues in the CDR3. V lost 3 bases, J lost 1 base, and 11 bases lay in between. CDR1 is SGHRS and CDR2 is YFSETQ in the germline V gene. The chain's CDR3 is CASSYSGGSYEQYF. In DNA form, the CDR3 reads TGCGCCAGCAGCTATTCCGGGGGTTCCTACGAGCAGTACTTC.

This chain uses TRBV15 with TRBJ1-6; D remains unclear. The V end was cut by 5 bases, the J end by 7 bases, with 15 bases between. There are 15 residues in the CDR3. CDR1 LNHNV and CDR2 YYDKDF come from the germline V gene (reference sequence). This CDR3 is CATSPRQDLNSPLHF. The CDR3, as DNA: TGTGCCACCAGCCCGAGGCAAGATCTGAATTCACCCCTCCACTTT.

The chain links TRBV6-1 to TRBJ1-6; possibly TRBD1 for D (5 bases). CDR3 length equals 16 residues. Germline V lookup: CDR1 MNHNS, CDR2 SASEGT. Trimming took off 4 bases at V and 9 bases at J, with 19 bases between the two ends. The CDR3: CASSGEWGAGGSPLHF. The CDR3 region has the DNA TGTGCCAGCAGTGGAGAGTGGGGCGCTGGTGGTTCACCCCTCCACTTT.

CDR3 loop: CASSLRAGQGETQYF. CDR3 sequence (DNA): TGTGCCAGCAGCTTACGCGCGGGACAGGGAGAGACCCAGTACTTC. The chain recombines TRBV5-6 with TRBJ2-5, with 9 bases aligning to TRBD1. Trimming cost V 2 bases and J 4 bases; bases outside gene matches: 6. The V gene's germline CDR1 is SGHDT and CDR2 YYEEEE. The length of the CDR3 is 15 residues.

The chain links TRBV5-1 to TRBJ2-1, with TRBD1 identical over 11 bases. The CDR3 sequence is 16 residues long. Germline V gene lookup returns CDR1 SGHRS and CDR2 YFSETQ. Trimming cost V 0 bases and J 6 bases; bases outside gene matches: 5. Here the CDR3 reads CASSLVVGTGGNEQFF. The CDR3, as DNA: TGCGCCAGCAGCTTGGTAGTTGGGACAGGGGGCAATGAGCAGTTCTTC.

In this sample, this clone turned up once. CDR3 coding DNA: TGTGCCATCAGTGACCGGGGGGGGACTACCTATGGCTACACCTTC. Protein sequence: CAISDRGGTTYGYTF. This chain connects TRBV10-3 to TRBJ1-2; possibly TRBD1 for D (5 bases). Trimming pared 3 bases from V and 4 bases from J, leaving 15 bases between. This CDR3 has 15 amino acids. Germline V lookup: CDR1 ENHRY, CDR2 SYGVKD.

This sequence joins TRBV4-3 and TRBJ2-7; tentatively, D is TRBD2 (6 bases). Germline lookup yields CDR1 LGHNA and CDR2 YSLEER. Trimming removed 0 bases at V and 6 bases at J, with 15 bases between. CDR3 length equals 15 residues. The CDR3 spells CASSQDLREAGEQYF. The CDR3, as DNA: TGCGCCAGCAGCCAAGATCTGAGGGAGGCGGGCGAGCAGTACTTC.